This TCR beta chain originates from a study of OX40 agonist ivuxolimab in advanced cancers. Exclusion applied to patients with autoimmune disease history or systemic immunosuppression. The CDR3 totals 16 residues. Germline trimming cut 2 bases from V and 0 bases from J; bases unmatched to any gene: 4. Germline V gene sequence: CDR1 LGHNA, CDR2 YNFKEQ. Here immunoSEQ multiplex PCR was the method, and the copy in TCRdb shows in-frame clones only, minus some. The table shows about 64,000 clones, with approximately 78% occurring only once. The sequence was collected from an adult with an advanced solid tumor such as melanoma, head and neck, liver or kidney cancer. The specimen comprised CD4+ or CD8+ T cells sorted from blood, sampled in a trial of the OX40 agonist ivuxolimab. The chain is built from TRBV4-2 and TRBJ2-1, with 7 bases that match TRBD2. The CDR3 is CASSQLAVSSYNEQFF. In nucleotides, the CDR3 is TGTGCCAGCAGCCAACTAGCGGTGAGCTCCTACAATGAGCAGTTCTTC.